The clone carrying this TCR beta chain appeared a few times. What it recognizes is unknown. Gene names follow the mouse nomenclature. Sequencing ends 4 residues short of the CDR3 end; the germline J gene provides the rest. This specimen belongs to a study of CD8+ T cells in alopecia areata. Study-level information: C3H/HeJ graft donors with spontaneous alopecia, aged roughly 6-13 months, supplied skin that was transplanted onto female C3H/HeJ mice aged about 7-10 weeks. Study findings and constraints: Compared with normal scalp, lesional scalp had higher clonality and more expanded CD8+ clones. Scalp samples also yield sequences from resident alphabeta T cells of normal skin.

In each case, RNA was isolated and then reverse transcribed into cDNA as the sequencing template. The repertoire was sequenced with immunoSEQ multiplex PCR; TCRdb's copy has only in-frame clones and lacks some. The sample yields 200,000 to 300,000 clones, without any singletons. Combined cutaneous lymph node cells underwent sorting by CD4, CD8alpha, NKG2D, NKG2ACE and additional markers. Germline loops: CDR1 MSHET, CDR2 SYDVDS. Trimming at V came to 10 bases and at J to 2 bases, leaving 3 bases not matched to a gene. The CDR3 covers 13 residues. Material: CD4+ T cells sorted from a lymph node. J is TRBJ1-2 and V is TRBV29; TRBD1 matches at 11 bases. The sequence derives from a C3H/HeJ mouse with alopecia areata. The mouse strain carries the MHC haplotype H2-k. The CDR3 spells CATRDRGNSDYTF. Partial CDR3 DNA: TGTGCTACGAGGGACAGGGGGAACTCC. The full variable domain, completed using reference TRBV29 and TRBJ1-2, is DMKVTQMPRYLIKRMGENVLLECGQDMSHETMYWYRQDPGLGLQLIYISYDVDSNSEGDIPKGYRVSRKKREHFSLILDSAKTNQTSVYFCATRDRGNSDYTFGSGTRLLVI.